What follows are 10 T cell receptor beta chains derived from one specimen sequenced in a study of T cell responses to AZD1222 COVID-19 vaccine. TCRdb keeps only in-frame clones here, not all; method: immunoSEQ multiplex PCR. The profile shows about 100,000 clones, 85% to 90% of them singletons. The source was peripheral blood, collected on day 0 of AZD1222 vaccination. These receptors came from an adult in good health.

This chain uses TRBV28 with TRBJ1-2, with D perhaps TRBD1 (6 bases). In germline, CDR1 is MDHEN, CDR2 SYDVKM. Trimming removed 2 bases at V and 2 bases at J, with 12 bases between. The CDR3 is 15 residues long. The CDR3 region is CASSLGGRENYGYTF. In nucleotides, the CDR3 is TGTGCCAGCAGTTTAGGGGGGCGCGAGAACTATGGCTACACCTTC.

The chain employs TRBV18 and TRBJ2-3; no firm D call. CDR1 is KGHSH and CDR2 is LQKENI in the germline V gene. The CDR3 loop spans 15 amino acids. V dropped 6 bases and J dropped 0 bases, with 13 bases sitting between them. In nucleotides, the CDR3 is TGTGCCAGCTCGCCCGTGGCGGCTAGCACAGATACGCAGTATTTT. It yields the protein CASSPVAASTDTQYF.

The V call is TRBV12-3 or TRBV12-4, the J call TRBJ1-2; 7 nucleotides align to TRBD1. This CDR3 contains 13 residues. V gave up 5 bases and J gave up 8 bases; unmatched junction bases: 8. This CDR3 is CASSGGQAGGYTF. The CDR3 bases are TGTGCCAGCAGTGGAGGACAGGCTGGCGGCTACACCTTC.

The chain is built from TRBV29-1 and TRBJ1-2; possible D gene TRBD1, 5 bases. V lost 6 bases and J lost 2, with 16 bases in between. This CDR3 comprises 14 residues. Germline V gene sequence: CDR1 SQVTM, CDR2 ANQGSEA. The CDR3 DNA is TGCAGCGTAGCAGACAGTCTTTCGAACTATGGCTACACCTTC. Its translation: CSVADSLSNYGYTF.

The rearrangement joins TRBV3-1 (or the pseudogene TRBV3-2) to TRBJ2-7, with D tentatively TRBD1 or TRBD2 (6 bases each). This CDR3 is built from 13 residues. Trimming removed 5 bases at V and 6 bases at J, with 14 bases between. Germline CDR1 is LGHDT and CDR2 is YNNKEL (reference sequence). Written as DNA, the CDR3 is TGTGCCAGCAGCACTGAGGGGGGCAGCGAGCAGTACTTC. Its translation: CASSTEGGSEQYF.

The chain joins TRBV2 to TRBJ2-3, with D tentatively TRBD1 (6 bases). This CDR3 is 14 amino acids long. Trimming took 8 bases from V and 0 from J, leaving 12 bases between them. Germline V CDR1 and CDR2: SNHLY, FYNNEI. The CDR3 DNA reads as TGTGCCAGCTCCGGCGGACAGAGCACAGATACGCAGTATTTT. Protein product: CASSGGQSTDTQYF.

The chain links TRBV5-1 to TRBJ2-7, with 7 bases aligning to TRBD1. The trim removed 2 bases at V and 1 base at J, leaving 3 bases unmatched. The CDR3 runs to 14 residues. Germline values: CDR1 SGHRS, CDR2 YFSETQ. CDR3 region: CASSLQGSSYEQYF. The CDR3 DNA sequence: TGCGCCAGCAGCTTACAGGGGTCGTCCTACGAGCAGTACTTC.

The rearrangement links TRBV2 to TRBJ1-5; the D is unclear. This CDR3 contains 14 residues. The germline V gene encodes CDR1 SNHLY and CDR2 FYNNEI. The V end lost 4 bases, the J end lost 5 bases, and 12 bases lay between the germline ends. CDR3 bases: TGTGCCAGCAGTGTTGGAAGGGCTGATCAGCCCCAGCATTTT. Translation: CASSVGRADQPQHF.

This clone turned up a few times. The rearrangement links TRBV5-8 to TRBJ1-6; D is unclear. Trimming stripped 0 bases from V and 12 bases from J, with 10 bases between. The CDR3 covers 13 residues. Germline loops: CDR1 SGHTS, CDR2 YDEGEE. The CDR3 coding sequence is TGTGCCAGCAGCTTGGGCAGGTGGGGACCCCTCCACTTT. Protein product: CASSLGRWGPLHF.

The chain carries TRBV21-1 and TRBJ2-1; TRBD2 is the table's D call, not checked against the DNA. TRBV21-1 is designated a pseudogene. The CDR3 covers 13 residues. CDR3 bases: TGTGCCAGCTTGAGTCGGGGGGGCTGTGAGCAGTTCTTC. This codes for CASLSRGGCEQFF.